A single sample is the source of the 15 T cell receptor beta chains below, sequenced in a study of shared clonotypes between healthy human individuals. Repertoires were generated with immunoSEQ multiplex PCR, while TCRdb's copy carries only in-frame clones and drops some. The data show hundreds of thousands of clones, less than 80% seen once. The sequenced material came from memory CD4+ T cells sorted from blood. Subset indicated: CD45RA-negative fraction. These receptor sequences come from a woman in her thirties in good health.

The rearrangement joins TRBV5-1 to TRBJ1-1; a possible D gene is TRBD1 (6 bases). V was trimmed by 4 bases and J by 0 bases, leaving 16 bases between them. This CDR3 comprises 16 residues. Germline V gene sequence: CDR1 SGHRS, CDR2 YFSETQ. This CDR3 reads CASSKPHRDLNTEAFF. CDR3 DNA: TGCGCCAGCAGCAAACCACACAGGGACTTGAACACTGAAGCTTTCTTT.

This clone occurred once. The CDR3 coding sequence is TGCAGTGCAGGGGGAGACTACGAGCAGTACTTC. Amino acids: CSAGGDYEQYF. The chain has TRBV20-1 and TRBJ2-7, with D perhaps matching TRBD1 (6 bases). Germline CDR1 DFQATT, CDR2 SNEGSKA (reference sequence). Trimming left V 6 bases short and J 3 bases short, with 9 bases between. The CDR3 runs 11 residues.

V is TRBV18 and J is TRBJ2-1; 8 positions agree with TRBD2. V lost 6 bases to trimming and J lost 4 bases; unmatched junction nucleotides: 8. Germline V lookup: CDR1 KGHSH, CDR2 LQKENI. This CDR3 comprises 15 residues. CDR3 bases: TGTGCCAGCTCGAACCGGCGGGAGGCTTACAATGAGCAGTTCTTC. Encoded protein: CASSNRREAYNEQFF.

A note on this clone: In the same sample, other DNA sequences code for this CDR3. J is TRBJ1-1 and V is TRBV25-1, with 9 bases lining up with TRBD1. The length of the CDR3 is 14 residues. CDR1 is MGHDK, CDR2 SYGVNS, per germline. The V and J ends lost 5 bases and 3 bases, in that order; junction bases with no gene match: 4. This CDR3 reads CASSKDRGYTEAFF. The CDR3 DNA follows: TGTGCCAGCAGTAAGGACAGGGGCTACACTGAAGCTTTCTTT.

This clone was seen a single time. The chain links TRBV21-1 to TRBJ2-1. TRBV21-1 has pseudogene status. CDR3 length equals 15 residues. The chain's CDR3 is CASSKTPSYTNEQFF. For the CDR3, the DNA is TGTGCCAGCAGCAAAACCCCCTCGTATACCAATGAGCAGTTCTTC.

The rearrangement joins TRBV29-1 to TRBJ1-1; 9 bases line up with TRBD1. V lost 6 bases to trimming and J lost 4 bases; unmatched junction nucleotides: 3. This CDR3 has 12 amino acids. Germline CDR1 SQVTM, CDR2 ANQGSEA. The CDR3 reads CSVNRGRTEAFF. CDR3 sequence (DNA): TGCAGCGTGAACAGGGGGCGCACTGAAGCTTTCTTT.

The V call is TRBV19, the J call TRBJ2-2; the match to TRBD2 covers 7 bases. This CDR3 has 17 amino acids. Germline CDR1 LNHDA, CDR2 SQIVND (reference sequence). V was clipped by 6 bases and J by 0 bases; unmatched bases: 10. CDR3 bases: TGTGCCAGTAGCCACCCCCCCAGCGGGGCGAACACCGGGGAGCTGTTTTTT. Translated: CASSHPPSGANTGELFF.

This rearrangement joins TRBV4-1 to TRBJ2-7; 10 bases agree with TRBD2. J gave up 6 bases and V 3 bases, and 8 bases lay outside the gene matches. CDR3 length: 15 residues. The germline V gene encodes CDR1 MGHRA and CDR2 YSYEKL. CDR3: CASSHLSGRRVEQYF. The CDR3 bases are TGCGCCAGCAGCCATCTTAGCGGGAGGCGGGTCGAGCAGTACTTC.

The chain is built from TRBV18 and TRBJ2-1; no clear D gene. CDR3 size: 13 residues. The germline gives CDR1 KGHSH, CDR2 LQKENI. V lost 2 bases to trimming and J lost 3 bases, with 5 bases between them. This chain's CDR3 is CASSPGYYNEQFF. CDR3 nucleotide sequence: TGTGCCAGCTCACCAGGGTACTACAATGAGCAGTTCTTC.

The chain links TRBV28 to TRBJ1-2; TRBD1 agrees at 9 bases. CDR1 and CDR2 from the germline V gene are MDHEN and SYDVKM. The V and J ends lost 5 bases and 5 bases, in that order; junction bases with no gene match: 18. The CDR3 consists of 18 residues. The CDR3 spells CASSHYSLNRGPGYGYTF. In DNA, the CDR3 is TGTGCCAGCAGTCACTATTCCCTCAACAGGGGGCCGGGGTATGGCTACACCTTC.

The CDR3: CASSQDSIRSQPQHF. In nucleotides, the CDR3 is TGTGCCAGCAGTCAGGACAGTATCCGCAGTCAGCCCCAGCATTTT. The rearrangement uses TRBV2 and TRBJ1-5; D is possibly TRBD1 (6 bases). V gave up 5 bases and J gave up 6 bases, with 17 bases separating them. Germline lookup yields CDR1 SNHLY and CDR2 FYNNEI. The CDR3 runs to 15 residues.

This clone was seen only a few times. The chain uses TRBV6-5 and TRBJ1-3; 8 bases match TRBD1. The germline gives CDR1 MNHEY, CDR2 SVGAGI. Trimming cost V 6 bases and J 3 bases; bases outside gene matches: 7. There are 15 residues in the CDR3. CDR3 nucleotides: TGTGCCAGCAGAAGCTTGACAGGGGTTGGAAACACCATATATTTT. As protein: CASRSLTGVGNTIYF.

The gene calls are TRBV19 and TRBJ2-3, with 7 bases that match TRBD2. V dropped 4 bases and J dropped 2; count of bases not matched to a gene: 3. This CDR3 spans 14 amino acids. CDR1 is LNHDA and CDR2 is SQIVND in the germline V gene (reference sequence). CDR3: CASSNGRTTDTQYF. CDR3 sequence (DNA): TGTGCCAGTAGTAACGGGAGGACCACAGATACGCAGTATTTT.

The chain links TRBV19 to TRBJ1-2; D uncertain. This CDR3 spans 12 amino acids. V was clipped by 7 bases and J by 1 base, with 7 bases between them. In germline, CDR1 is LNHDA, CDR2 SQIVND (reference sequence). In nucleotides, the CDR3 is TGTGCCAGTACCCCAAGTAACTATGGCTACACCTTC. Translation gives CASTPSNYGYTF.

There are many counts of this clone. The CDR3 region has the DNA TGTGCCAGCAGCCCCAGGGGGCCCATCAACTATGGCTACACCTTC. Translating it yields CASSPRGPINYGYTF. This chain links TRBV7-8 with TRBJ1-2, with 8 bases lining up with TRBD1. From germline, CDR1 is SGHVS and CDR2 FQNEAQ. The trim removed 5 bases at V and 2 bases at J, leaving 7 bases unmatched. This CDR3 is built from 15 residues.